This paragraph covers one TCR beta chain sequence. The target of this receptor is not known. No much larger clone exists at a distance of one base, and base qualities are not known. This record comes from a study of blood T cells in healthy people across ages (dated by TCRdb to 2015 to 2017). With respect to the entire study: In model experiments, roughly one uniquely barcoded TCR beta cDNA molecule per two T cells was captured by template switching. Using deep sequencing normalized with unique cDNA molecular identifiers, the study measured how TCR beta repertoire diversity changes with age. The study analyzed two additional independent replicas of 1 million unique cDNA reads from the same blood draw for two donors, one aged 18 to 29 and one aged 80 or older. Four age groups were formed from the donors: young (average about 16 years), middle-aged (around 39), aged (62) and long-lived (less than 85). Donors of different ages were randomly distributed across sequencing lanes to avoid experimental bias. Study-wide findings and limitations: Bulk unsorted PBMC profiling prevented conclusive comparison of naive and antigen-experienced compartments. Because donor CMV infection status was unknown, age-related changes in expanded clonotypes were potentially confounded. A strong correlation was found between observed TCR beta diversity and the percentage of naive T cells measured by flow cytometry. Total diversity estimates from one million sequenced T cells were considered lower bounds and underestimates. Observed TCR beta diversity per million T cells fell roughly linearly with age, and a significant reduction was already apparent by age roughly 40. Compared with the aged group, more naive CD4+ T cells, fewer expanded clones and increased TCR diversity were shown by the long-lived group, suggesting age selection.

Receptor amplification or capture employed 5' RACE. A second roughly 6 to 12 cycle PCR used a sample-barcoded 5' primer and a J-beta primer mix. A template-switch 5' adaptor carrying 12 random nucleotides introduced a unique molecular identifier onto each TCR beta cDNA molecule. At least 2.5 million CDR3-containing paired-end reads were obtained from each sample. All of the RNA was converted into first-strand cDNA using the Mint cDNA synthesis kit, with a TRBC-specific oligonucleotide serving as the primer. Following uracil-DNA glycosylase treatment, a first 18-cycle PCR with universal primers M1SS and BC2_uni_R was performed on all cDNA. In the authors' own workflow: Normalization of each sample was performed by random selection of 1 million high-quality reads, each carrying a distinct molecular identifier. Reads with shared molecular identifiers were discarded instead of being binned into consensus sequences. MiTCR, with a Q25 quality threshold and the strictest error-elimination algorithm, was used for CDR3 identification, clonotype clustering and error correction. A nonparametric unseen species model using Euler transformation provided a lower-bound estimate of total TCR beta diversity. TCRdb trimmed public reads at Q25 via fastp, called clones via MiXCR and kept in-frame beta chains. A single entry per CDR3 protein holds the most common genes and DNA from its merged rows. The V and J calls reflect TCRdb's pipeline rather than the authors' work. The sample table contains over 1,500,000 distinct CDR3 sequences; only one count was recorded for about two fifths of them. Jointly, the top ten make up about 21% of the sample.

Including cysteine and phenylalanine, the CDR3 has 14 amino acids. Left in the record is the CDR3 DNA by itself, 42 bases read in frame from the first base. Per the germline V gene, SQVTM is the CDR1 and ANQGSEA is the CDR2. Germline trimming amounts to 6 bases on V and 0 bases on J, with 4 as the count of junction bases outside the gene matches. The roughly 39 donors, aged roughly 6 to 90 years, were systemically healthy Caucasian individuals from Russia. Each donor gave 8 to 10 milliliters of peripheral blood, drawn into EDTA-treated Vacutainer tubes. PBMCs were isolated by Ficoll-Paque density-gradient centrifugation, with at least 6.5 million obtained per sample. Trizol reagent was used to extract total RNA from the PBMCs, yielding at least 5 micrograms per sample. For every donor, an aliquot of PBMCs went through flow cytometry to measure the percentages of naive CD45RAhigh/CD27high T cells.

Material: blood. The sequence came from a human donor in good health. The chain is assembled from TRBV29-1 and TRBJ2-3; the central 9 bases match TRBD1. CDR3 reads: CSVAGTGSTDTQYF. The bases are TGCAGCGTGGCCGGGACAGGGAGCACAGATACGCAGTATTTT.